This is a list of T cell receptor beta chains from one sample in a study of identical twins. TCRdb reprocessed the 5' RACE reads via MiXCR and lists one record per CDR3 protein. The table lists 250,000 to 300,000 distinct CDR3 sequences, about 8.3% of them singletons. Another study also made use of these data, one on yellow fever vaccine responses in identical twins.

The sequenced sample was CD8+ T cells sorted from blood. The receptors derive from a young woman in good health. CDR3s include the opening cysteine and the closing phenylalanine or tryptophan. The order of the fields is clone size, D gene, J gene, V gene, CDR3 DNA, CDR3 protein. A D gene is named only where the DNA matches it firmly. Clone sizes are given selectively: once, few, many, or a class where the clone is expanded.

abundance: NA; d_gene: TRBD2; j_gene: TRBJ2-7; v_gene: TRBV4-3; CDR3nt: TGCGCCAGCAGCCAAGATCTTTGGGGGAGGGCCAGCGAGCAGTACTTC; CDR3aa: CASSQDLWGRASEQYF
abundance: many; d_gene: NA; j_gene: TRBJ2-2; v_gene: TRBV27; CDR3nt: TGTGCCAGCAGGGGCGGATTATTTACCGGGGAGCTGTTTTTT; CDR3aa: CASRGGLFTGELFF
abundance: few; d_gene: TRBD1; j_gene: TRBJ2-7; v_gene: TRBV4-3; CDR3nt: TGCGCCAGCAGCCACGGGACAGGGGGCATAGACGAGCAGTACTTC; CDR3aa: CASSHGTGGIDEQYF
abundance: NA; d_gene: TRBD1; j_gene: TRBJ2-2; v_gene: TRBV10-3; CDR3nt: TGTGCCATCAGTGACCACGACCGTAGGGACAGGGATTCGAACACCGGGGAGCTGTTTTTT; CDR3aa: CAISDHDRRDRDSNTGELFF
abundance: few; d_gene: NA; j_gene: TRBJ2-5; v_gene: TRBV6-1; CDR3nt: TGTGCCAGCAGCCCCGGATTTAGCAGCGGATACCAAGAGACCCAGTACTTC; CDR3aa: CASSPGFSSGYQETQYF
abundance: few; d_gene: TRBD1; j_gene: TRBJ1-1; v_gene: TRBV9; CDR3nt: TGTGCCAGCAGCGGGGGAATAGACAGGGGTTGGACTGAAGCTTTCTTT; CDR3aa: CASSGGIDRGWTEAFF
abundance: few; d_gene: TRBD1; j_gene: TRBJ2-1; v_gene: TRBV5-1; CDR3nt: TGCGCCAGCAGCTTAAACGGTGGGGGACAGGACAATGAGCAGTTCTTC; CDR3aa: CASSLNGGGQDNEQFF
abundance: many; d_gene: TRBD2; j_gene: TRBJ2-4; v_gene: TRBV12-3/TRBV12-4; CDR3nt: TGTGCCAGCAGCTCGACTAGCGGGAACCTTAAAAACATTCAGTACTTC; CDR3aa: CASSSTSGNLKNIQYF
abundance: many; d_gene: TRBD2; j_gene: TRBJ2-3; v_gene: TRBV29-1; CDR3nt: TGCAGCGGCAGGGGAGGGGGACTAGGGGATACGCAGTATTTT; CDR3aa: CSGRGGGLGDTQYF
abundance: few; d_gene: TRBD2; j_gene: TRBJ2-7; v_gene: TRBV6-2/TRBV6-3; CDR3nt: TGTGCCAGCAGTTATACTAGCGCCAGCTCCTACGAGCAGTACTTC; CDR3aa: CASSYTSASSYEQYF
abundance: many; d_gene: NA; j_gene: TRBJ2-5; v_gene: TRBV29-1; CDR3nt: TGCAGCGTTGAGAATATTATTGGGGAGACCCAGTACTTC; CDR3aa: CSVENIIGETQYF
abundance: many; d_gene: TRBD2; j_gene: TRBJ2-2; v_gene: TRBV4-1; CDR3nt: TGCGCCAGCAGCCACTCACTAGCGGGAAGAACCGGGGAGCTGTTTTTT; CDR3aa: CASSHSLAGRTGELFF
abundance: NA; d_gene: TRBD2; j_gene: TRBJ2-3; v_gene: TRBV9; CDR3nt: TGTGCCAGCAGCGACCGGCGGCTAGCGGTAGATACGCAGTATTTT; CDR3aa: CASSDRRLAVDTQYF
abundance: few; d_gene: TRBD2; j_gene: TRBJ2-3; v_gene: TRBV10-3; CDR3nt: TGTGCCATCGCGAGGACTAGTTCGGTTCAAGATACGCAGTATTTT; CDR3aa: CAIARTSSVQDTQYF
abundance: many; d_gene: NA; j_gene: TRBJ2-4; v_gene: TRBV27; CDR3nt: TGTGCCAGTGGTTTGGCCAAAAACATTCAGTACTTC; CDR3aa: CASGLAKNIQYF
abundance: many; d_gene: NA; j_gene: TRBJ2-2; v_gene: TRBV29-1; CDR3nt: TGCAGCGCCGAATCGGCATTCACGAACACCGGGGAGCTGTTTTTT; CDR3aa: CSAESAFTNTGELFF
abundance: many; d_gene: TRBD2; j_gene: TRBJ2-7; v_gene: TRBV2; CDR3nt: TGTGCCAGCGATGGACTAGCGGGGAGCGAGCAGTACTTC; CDR3aa: CASDGLAGSEQYF
abundance: few; d_gene: TRBD2; j_gene: TRBJ2-1; v_gene: TRBV11-2; CDR3nt: TGTGCCAGCAGCTTAGTCGGTATTCAAGCGGGAGGGAGGGACAATGAGCAGTTCTTC; CDR3aa: CASSLVGIQAGGRDNEQFF
abundance: NA; d_gene: NA; j_gene: TRBJ2-7; v_gene: TRBV20-1; CDR3nt: TGCAGTGCTAGAGACACCAGCACGCAGTACTTC; CDR3aa: CSARDTSTQYF
abundance: many; d_gene: NA; j_gene: TRBJ2-1; v_gene: TRBV7-9; CDR3nt: TGTGCCAGCAGCTTAGATGGAAACTCGCAGTTCTTC; CDR3aa: CASSLDGNSQFF
abundance: NA; d_gene: NA; j_gene: TRBJ2-3; v_gene: TRBV30; CDR3nt: TGTGCCTGGAGTGTTACAGGGCCAGATACGCAGTATTTT; CDR3aa: CAWSVTGPDTQYF
abundance: few; d_gene: NA; j_gene: TRBJ1-5; v_gene: TRBV24-1; CDR3nt: TGTGCCACCAGTGAGCAGGACTTCAATCAGCCCCAGCATTTT; CDR3aa: CATSEQDFNQPQHF
abundance: many; d_gene: NA; j_gene: TRBJ2-1; v_gene: TRBV28; CDR3nt: TGTGCCAGCAGACATATAGCGGACACTCTACAAAGGTTCCAGTTCTTC; CDR3aa: CASRHIADTLQRFQFF
abundance: NA; d_gene: NA; j_gene: TRBJ2-7; v_gene: TRBV29-1; CDR3nt: TGCAGCGTTTTCCGGAACGAGCAGTACTTC; CDR3aa: CSVFRNEQYF
abundance: NA; d_gene: NA; j_gene: TRBJ2-2; v_gene: TRBV7-3; CDR3nt: TGTGCCAGCAGCTTAAGCTCTAGACCCGGGGAGCTGTTTTTT; CDR3aa: CASSLSSRPGELFF
abundance: many; d_gene: TRBD2; j_gene: TRBJ2-3; v_gene: TRBV6-1; CDR3nt: TGTGCCAGCAGTGAATCCGGGACTAGCGGGGGCACTAGCACAGATACGCAGTATTTT; CDR3aa: CASSESGTSGGTSTDTQYF
abundance: many; d_gene: NA; j_gene: TRBJ2-2; v_gene: TRBV3-1; CDR3nt: TGTGCCAGCAGCCAAGATTTGATGTTGAGGGAGCTGTTTTTT; CDR3aa: CASSQDLMLRELFF